The clone carrying this TCR beta chain has a handful of counts. The TCRbeta library incorporated unique molecular identifiers. From the PCR reads, TCRdb called clonotypes with MiXCR, one entry per CDR3 protein. The data contain hundreds of thousands of distinct CDR3 sequences, 9.9% of them singletons. The CDR3 sequence is 14 residues long. The V end lost 7 bases, the J end lost 6 bases, and 16 bases lay between the germline ends. Germline V gene lookup returns CDR1 MNHNS and CDR2 SASEGT. The data stem from a study of T-cell reconstitution after alpha-beta-depleted transplantation in children. This sequence joins TRBV6-1 and TRBJ2-1, with D possibly being TRBD2 (6 bases). This clonotype was obtained from a human donor who donated a stem cell graft to a child with SCID. Sequences were derived from PBMCs from the stem cell graft donor, sampled from the stem cell graft. The CDR3 bases are TGTGCCAGCACCTCTGGGCGGGGCAGCAATGAGCAGTTCTTC. Translation gives CASTSGRGSNEQFF.